This T cell receptor beta chain was obtained from a study of T cell repertoires in cytomegalovirus infection. Study details: It can be stated that public TCR beta signatures indicated CMV infection as well as a matching HLA type. Study-wide results and caveats: Adding up the frequency of public TCR beta families identified people who carried CMV plus the relevant HLA. HLA-C-restricted CMV-specific TCR beta clonotypes prevailed in the ex vivo response.

TCRdb itself ran the reads through MiXCR, one entry per CDR3 protein. This table holds 500,000 or so distinct CDR3 sequences, approximately 17% found once. Regarding this clonotype: The antigen remains undetermined.

The CDR3 has 17 amino acids. Per germline, CDR1 LGHNA and CDR2 YNFKEQ. The V segment lost 4 bases and the J segment 3 bases; nucleotides outside the gene matches: 11. Sequencing was performed on CD8+ T cells from PBMCs. The receptor was derived from a human donor in good health (CMV status not recorded). Some clones in this sample may be carry-over from other donors' samples. The chain joins TRBV4-2 to TRBJ2-1, with 8 positions matching TRBD2. In nucleotides, the CDR3 is TGTGCCAGCAGCCTTAAGGAAGCGGGAGCTGGCTACAATGAGCAGTTCTTC. Residues: CASSLKEAGAGYNEQFF.